This T cell receptor (beta chain) appears in the sequencing data of a study of post-analysis software for immune sequencing data. Included in the TCR beta cDNA libraries were unique molecular identifiers. TCRdb reprocessed the PCR reads with MiXCR, giving one entry per CDR3 protein. Of 740,000 or so distinct CDR3 sequences in the sample, approximately 53% are singletons; the top ten hold 4.6%. This receptor was identified in a girl aged 5 to 17 with multiple sclerosis. The sample consisted of blood.

Here the CDR3 reads CASSHGVRNQPQHF. The CDR3 DNA is TGTGCCAGCTCCCACGGGGTTCGCAATCAGCCCCAGCATTTT. J is TRBJ1-5 and V is TRBV6-6; no clear D. CDR3 length equals 14 residues. Trimming stripped 8 bases from V and 2 bases from J, with 13 bases between. Per germline, CDR1 MNHNY and CDR2 SVGAGI (reference sequence).